This T cell receptor beta chain was sequenced during a study of shared clonotypes between healthy human individuals. Study at large: The study used three CD4 naive, three CD4 memory, two CD8 naive and one CD8 memory plate per donor.

Notes on this clone: The antigen is not known. The same CDR3 also results from other DNA sequences found in this sample.

Assay used: immunoSEQ multiplex PCR; TCRdb lists only in-frame clones, some missing. The sample carries some 2,100,000 clones, about 92% recorded once. The study's findings and limits: Shared across a few donors were roughly 5.3% of the naive CD4 clonotypes. Rarefaction demonstrated incomplete sorted-subset sequencing despite large depth.

The naive CD8 subset, CD45RO-negative cells positively selected for CCR7, excluded terminally differentiated effector memory CD45RA+ cells. The CDR3 has 16 residues. V dropped 5 bases and J dropped 0; count of bases not matched to a gene: 6. In germline, CDR1 is MNHEY, CDR2 SMNVEV (reference sequence). This receptor was obtained from a young man in good health. Some clones in this sample may be carry-over from other donors' samples. The V call is TRBV27, the J call TRBJ2-1, with 8 positions matching TRBD2. What was sequenced was naive CD8+ T cells from PBMCs. The DNA for the CDR3 is TGTGCCAGCAGTCCCTTAGCGGGATCCTCCTACAATGAGCAGTTCTTC. Protein product: CASSPLAGSSYNEQFF.